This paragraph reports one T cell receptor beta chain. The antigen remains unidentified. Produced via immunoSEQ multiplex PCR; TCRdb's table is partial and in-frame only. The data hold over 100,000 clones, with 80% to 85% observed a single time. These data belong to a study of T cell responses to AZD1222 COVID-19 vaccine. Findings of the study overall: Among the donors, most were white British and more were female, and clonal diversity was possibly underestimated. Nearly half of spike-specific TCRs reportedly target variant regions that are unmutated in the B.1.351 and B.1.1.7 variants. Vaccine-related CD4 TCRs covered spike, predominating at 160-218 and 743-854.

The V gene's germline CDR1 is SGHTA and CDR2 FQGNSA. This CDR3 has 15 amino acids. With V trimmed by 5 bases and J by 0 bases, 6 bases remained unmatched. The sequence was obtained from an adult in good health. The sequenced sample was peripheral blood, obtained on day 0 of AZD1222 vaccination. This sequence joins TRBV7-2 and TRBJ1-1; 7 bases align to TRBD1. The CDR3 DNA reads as TGTGCCAGCAGCCCCGGGGGACAGTTGAACACTGAAGCTTTCTTT. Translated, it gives CASSPGGQLNTEAFF.